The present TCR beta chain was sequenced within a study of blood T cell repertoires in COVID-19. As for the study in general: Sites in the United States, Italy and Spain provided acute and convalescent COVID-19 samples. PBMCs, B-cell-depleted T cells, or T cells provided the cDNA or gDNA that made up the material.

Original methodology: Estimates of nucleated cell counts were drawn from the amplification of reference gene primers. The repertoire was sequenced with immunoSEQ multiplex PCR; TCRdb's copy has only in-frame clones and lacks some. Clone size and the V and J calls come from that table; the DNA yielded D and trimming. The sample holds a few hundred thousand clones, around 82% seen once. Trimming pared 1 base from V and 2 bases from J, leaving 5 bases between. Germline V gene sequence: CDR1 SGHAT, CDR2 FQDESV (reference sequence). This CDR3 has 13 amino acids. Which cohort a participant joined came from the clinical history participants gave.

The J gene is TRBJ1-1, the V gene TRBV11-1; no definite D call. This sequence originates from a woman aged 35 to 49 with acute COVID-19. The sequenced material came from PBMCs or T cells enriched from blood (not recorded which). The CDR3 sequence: CASSLDGNTEAFF. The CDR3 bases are TGTGCCAGCAGCTTAGACGGTAACACTGAAGCTTTCTTT. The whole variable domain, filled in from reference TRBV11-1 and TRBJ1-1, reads EAEVAQSPRYKITEKSQAVAFWCDPISGHATLYWYRQILGQGPELLVQFQDESVVDDSQLPKDRFSAERLKGVDSTLKIQPAELGDSAMYLCASSLDGNTEAFFGQGTRLTVV.